The 30 T cell receptor beta chains given below trace back to one sample, sequenced in a study of shared clonotypes between healthy human individuals. Repertoires were generated with immunoSEQ multiplex PCR, while TCRdb's copy carries only in-frame clones and drops some. The data hold roughly 2.5 million clones, with over 85% observed a single time. The sequencing sample was made of naive CD4+ T cells sorted from blood. The subset here: CD45RA+ positively selected. These receptors were taken from a man aged 18-30 years in good health.

The V gene is TRBV2, the J gene TRBJ1-1; TRBD1 might be the D (5 bases). V shed 0 bases and J shed 4 bases, with 9 bases lying between them. The CDR3 is 14 amino acids. CDR1 is SNHLY, CDR2 FYNNEI, per germline. The CDR3 loop is CASSEARGITEAFF. As DNA, the CDR3 is TGTGCCAGCAGTGAAGCACGGGGGATCACTGAAGCTTTCTTT.

The rearrangement uses TRBV15 and TRBJ2-7, with D perhaps TRBD2 (5 bases). Trimming cost V 0 bases and J 7 bases, with 7 bases left between them. Germline CDR1 reads LNHNV; CDR2 reads YYDKDF (reference sequence). The CDR3 has 12 residues. In nucleotides, the CDR3 is TGTGCCACCAGCAGAGATGCGGGTGAGCAGTACTTC. Translating it yields CATSRDAGEQYF.

The chain is built from TRBV9 and TRBJ2-1; D possibly corresponds to TRBD1 (5 bases). V was shortened by 4 bases and J by 7 bases, with 21 bases between the two germline ends. This CDR3 region has 16 residues. The V gene's germline CDR1 is SGDLS and CDR2 YYNGEE. CDR3 coding DNA: TGTGCCAGCAGCCCGTTCCAGGGCTTCTTAGTGAATGAGCAGTTCTTC. Protein product: CASSPFQGFLVNEQFF.

The J gene is TRBJ1-3, the V gene TRBV28; D call uncertain. V was clipped by 5 bases and J by 3 bases, with 8 bases between them. The CDR3 loop spans 13 amino acids. Per the germline V gene, CDR1 is MDHEN and CDR2 is SYDVKM. CDR3 region: CASSRGLGNTIYF. CDR3 in DNA: TGTGCCAGCAGTCGGGGTCTTGGAAACACCATATATTTT. Complete variable domain (other parts from reference TRBV28 and TRBJ1-3): DVKVTQSSRYLVKRTGEKVFLECVQDMDHENMFWYRQDPGLGLRLIYFSYDVKMKEKGDIPEGYSVSREKKERFSLILESASTNQTSMYLCASSRGLGNTIYFGEGSWLTVV.

A note on this clone: The same CDR3 is also encoded by other DNA sequences in this sample. V usage is TRBV30 and J usage is TRBJ2-7; 7 bases fit TRBD1. Unmatched junction bases numbered 3, after V lost 1 base and J lost 3 bases. The CDR3 extends over 13 amino acids. Germline V CDR1 and CDR2: GTSNPN, SVGIG (reference sequence). The CDR3 DNA sequence: TGTGCCTGGAGTGAGGGGGCCCGCTACGAGCAGTACTTC. This translates into CAWSEGARYEQYF.

V and J are TRBV5-1 and TRBJ2-1; 13 bases align to TRBD2. This CDR3 is built from 16 residues. CDR1 is SGHRS, CDR2 YFSETQ, per germline. The V segment lost 1 base and the J segment 4 bases; nucleotides outside the gene matches: 2. The CDR3 DNA reads as TGCGCCAGCAGCTTGTTACTAGCGGGAGGGTACAATGAGCAGTTCTTC. Its protein product is CASSLLLAGGYNEQFF.

This chain joins TRBV4-3 and TRBJ2-1, with TRBD2 matching over 7 bases. This CDR3 is 14 amino acids long. From germline, CDR1 is LGHNA and CDR2 YSLEER. V shed 7 bases and J 6 bases; nucleotides not matched to a gene: 9. DNA of the CDR3: TGCGCCAGCAAAGGGGCGGGAGATGGCAATGAGCAGTTCTTC. It yields the protein CASKGAGDGNEQFF.

The gene calls are TRBV19 and TRBJ2-5; TRBD1 matches 9 bases. V was pared by 4 bases and J by 2 bases, with 11 bases of the junction left unmatched. CDR1 and CDR2 from the germline V gene are LNHDA and SQIVND (reference sequence). The CDR3 totals 17 residues. The CDR3: CASSTYPTGGGQETQYF. CDR3 nucleotides: TGTGCCAGTAGTACATACCCGACAGGGGGTGGACAAGAGACCCAGTACTTC.

On this clone: The same CDR3 arises from other DNA sequences in this sample as well. The rearrangement joins TRBV6-1 to TRBJ2-5; D unclear. Trimming removed 3 bases from V and 5 bases from J, with 4 bases in between. This CDR3 contains 11 residues. The V gene's germline CDR1 is MNHNS and CDR2 SASEGT. DNA for the CDR3: TGTGCCAGCAGTGACCTGGAGACCCAGTACTTC. Translation: CASSDLETQYF.

With respect to this clone: Its ends do not fully match the called genes, so a read error is possible. The V call is TRBV6-5, the J call TRBJ1-2; 7 bases line up with TRBD1. The CDR3 is 14 amino acids. Germline V CDR1 and CDR2: MNHEY, SVGAGI. The CDR3 reads CASSYRQGGYGYAF. The CDR3 DNA follows: TGTGCCAGCAGTTATCGACAGGGCGGCTATGGCTACGCCTTC.

Note on this clone: This same CDR3 is encoded by further DNA sequences in the sample. V is TRBV11-2 and J is TRBJ2-7, with D possibly matching TRBD2 (6 bases). The germline V gene encodes CDR1 SGHAT and CDR2 FQNNGV. The CDR3 extends over 13 amino acids. V gave up 3 bases and J gave up 3 bases, with 9 bases separating them. CDR3 nucleotides: TGTGCCAGCAGCTTCGCGGGAATCTACGAGCAGTACTTC. Encoded protein: CASSFAGIYEQYF. The full variable domain, with the rest looked up from reference TRBV11-2 and TRBJ2-7, is EAGVAQSPRYKIIEKRQSVAFWCNPISGHATLYWYQQILGQGPKLLIQFQNNGVVDDSQLPKDRFSAERLKGVDSTLKIQPAKLEDSAVYLCASSFAGIYEQYFGPGTRLTVT.

This chain uses TRBV6-6 with TRBJ1-6; D ambiguous. Per germline, CDR1 MNHNY and CDR2 SVGAGI (reference sequence). Deletions cut 10 bases from V and 2 bases from J, with 15 bases between. The CDR3 runs to 15 residues. The DNA of the CDR3 is TGTGCCACCCAAAGCGGAGTAACCTATAATTCACCCCTCCACTTT. This gives the protein CATQSGVTYNSPLHF.

The chain recombines TRBV6-4 with TRBJ2-3; TRBD2 might be the D (5 bases). V lost 2 bases to trimming and J lost 9 bases, with 9 bases between them. The CDR3 spans 12 residues. Germline V lookup: CDR1 MRHNA, CDR2 SNTAGT. The CDR3 nucleotides are TGTGCCAGCAGTGACGATAGAGGGACGCAGTATTTT. It specifies CASSDDRGTQYF.

The chain uses TRBV10-1 and TRBJ2-2; tentative D call: TRBD1 (5 bases). Between the trimmed V and J ends, which lost 3 bases and 5 bases, there was a span of 13 bases. Germline assignment: CDR1 WNHNN and CDR2 SYGVQD (reference sequence). The CDR3 runs 15 residues. The CDR3 reads CASSERQGRTGELFF. For the CDR3, the DNA is TGCGCCAGCAGTGAACGGCAGGGCAGAACCGGGGAGCTGTTTTTT.

The chain carries TRBV25-1 and TRBJ1-1; 7 nucleotides align to TRBD1. The V gene's germline CDR1 is MGHDK and CDR2 SYGVNS. J gave up 3 bases and V 4 bases, and 8 bases lay outside the gene matches. This CDR3 region has 15 residues. Written as DNA, the CDR3 is TGTGCCAGCAGTGCCGCCGGGACAGTAGACACTGAAGCTTTCTTT. Translating it yields CASSAAGTVDTEAFF.

The V and J genes are TRBV11-2 and TRBJ1-3, with a weak D call TRBD1 (5 bases). Trimming cost V 3 bases and J 8 bases, with 17 bases left between them. This CDR3 is 15 amino acids long. Germline V CDR1 and CDR2: SGHAT, FQNNGV. CDR3 nucleotide sequence: TGTGCCAGCAGCTTGGTTCGGGGGGAAGGAGACACCATATATTTT. This sequence encodes CASSLVRGEGDTIYF.

The chain couples TRBV5-4 to TRBJ2-1; 11 nucleotides match TRBD2. Germline loops: CDR1 SGHNT, CDR2 YYREEE (reference sequence). Trimming cost V 7 bases and J 6 bases; bases outside gene matches: 9. The CDR3 is 15 amino acids. CDR3: CASHSGTSGSNEQFF. The CDR3 region has the DNA TGTGCCAGCCATTCCGGGACTAGCGGTAGCAATGAGCAGTTCTTC.

As regards this clone: This sample includes further DNA sequences coding for the same CDR3. The V call is TRBV7-2, the J call TRBJ2-7; no definite D call. Per the germline V gene, CDR1 is SGHTA and CDR2 is FQGNSA. Trimming left V 1 base short and J 2 bases short, with 6 bases between. This CDR3 spans 13 amino acids. The CDR3 DNA reads as TGTGCCAGCAGCTTAGAGTCGGCCTACGAGCAGTACTTC. This sequence encodes CASSLESAYEQYF.

This sequence joins TRBV11-1 and TRBJ2-7; weak D call: TRBD1 (5 bases). V was clipped by 6 bases and J by 5 bases, with 14 bases between them. CDR1 and CDR2 (germline): SGHAT, FQDESV (reference sequence). There are 13 residues in the CDR3. The CDR3 is CASRFTQGHEQYF. The CDR3 coding sequence is TGTGCCAGCAGATTCACGCAGGGCCACGAGCAGTACTTC. Full variable domain (rest looked up from reference TRBV11-1 and TRBJ2-7): EAEVAQSPRYKITEKSQAVAFWCDPISGHATLYWYRQILGQGPELLVQFQDESVVDDSQLPKDRFSAERLKGVDSTLKIQPAELGDSAMYLCASRFTQGHEQYFGPGTRLTVT.

This clone has a single count. The genes are TRBV10-3 and TRBJ1-1, with 8 bases aligning to TRBD1. CDR3 length: 11 amino acids. Germline V gene lookup returns CDR1 ENHRY and CDR2 SYGVKD. V was pared by 8 bases and J by 8 bases, with 4 bases of the junction left unmatched. The CDR3 reads CAIGRGREAFF. The CDR3 DNA is TGTGCCATCGGCAGGGGGCGGGAAGCTTTCTTT.

The chain uses TRBV7-2 and TRBJ1-5; D call uncertain. Germline values: CDR1 SGHTA, CDR2 FQGNSA. V was shortened by 3 bases and J by 4 bases, with 10 bases between the two germline ends. The CDR3 extends over 14 amino acids. The CDR3 loop is CASSLGTINQPQHF. In DNA, the CDR3 is TGTGCCAGCAGCTTGGGCACGATAAATCAGCCCCAGCATTTT. Based on the CDR3 plus reference TRBV7-2 and TRBJ1-5, the full variable domain is GAGVSQSPSNKVTEKGKDVELRCDPISGHTALYWYRQSLGQGLEFLIYFQGNSAPDKSGLPSDRFSAERTGGSVSTLTIQRTQQEDSAVYLCASSLGTINQPQHFGDGTRLSIL.

V and J are TRBV19 and TRBJ2-2, with 8 nucleotides matching TRBD1. With 4 bases clipped from V and 3 bases from J, the junction kept 4 bases outside the gene matches. The length of the CDR3 is 15 residues. Germline V gene lookup returns CDR1 LNHDA and CDR2 SQIVND (reference sequence). The CDR3 reads CASSTPGGDTGELFF. CDR3 in DNA: TGTGCCAGTAGTACCCCAGGGGGCGACACCGGGGAGCTGTTTTTT.

V gene TRBV6-6 combines with J gene TRBJ2-7; TRBD2 aligns across 9 bases. This CDR3 region has 15 residues. V was pared by 5 bases and J by 3 bases, with 8 bases of the junction left unmatched. The germline CDR1 and CDR2 sequences are MNHNY and SVGAGI (reference sequence). This CDR3 reads CASSRRGSGSYEQYF. The CDR3 DNA follows: TGTGCCAGCAGTAGGCGGGGTAGCGGGAGCTACGAGCAGTACTTC.

CDR3 residues: CASSGDENGYTF. CDR3 DNA sequence: TGTGCCAGTTCAGGGGACGAAAATGGCTACACCTTC. This chain joins TRBV6-6 and TRBJ1-2, with D perhaps TRBD1 (6 bases). The CDR3 runs 12 residues. V was clipped by 9 bases and J by 6 bases, with 14 bases between them. Germline V CDR1 and CDR2: MNHNY, SVGAGI (reference sequence).

In this sample, this clone turned up once. The rearrangement joins TRBV2 to TRBJ2-1; tentatively, D is TRBD1 (6 bases). The V end was cut by 4 bases, the J end by 9 bases, with 10 bases between. CDR1 SNHLY and CDR2 FYNNEI come from the germline V gene. The CDR3 is 12 amino acids. Here the CDR3 DNA reads TGTGCCAGCAGTGTGGGGGCTAGTGAGCAGTTCTTC. This encodes CASSVGASEQFF.

The table lists this clone with a few counts. This sequence joins TRBV19 and TRBJ1-1; 9 nucleotides agree with TRBD1. The CDR3 runs to 15 residues. Looked up from germline, CDR1 is LNHDA and CDR2 is SQIVND (reference sequence). V gave up 5 bases and J gave up 1 base; unmatched junction bases: 5. This CDR3 reads CASSPQDRGNTEAFF. The CDR3 nucleotides are TGTGCCAGTAGTCCCCAGGACAGGGGGAACACTGAAGCTTTCTTT. Looking up the rest from reference TRBV19 and TRBJ1-1 gives the full variable domain: DGGITQSPKYLFRKEGQNVTLSCEQNLNHDAMYWYRQDPGQGLRLIYYSQIVNDFQKGDIAEGYSVSREKKESFPLTVTSAQKNPTAFYLCASSPQDRGNTEAFFGQGTRLTVV.

The V gene is TRBV21-1, the J gene TRBJ2-7. TRBV21-1 is annotated as a pseudogene. The CDR3 loop spans 13 amino acids. Written as DNA, the CDR3 is TGTGCCAGCAGCAAAGCGGGGGTTACCGAGCAGTACTTC. As protein: CASSKAGVTEQYF.

The chain carries TRBV30 and TRBJ1-2; D remains unclear. V was clipped by 4 bases and J by 7 bases, with 16 bases between them. From germline, CDR1 is GTSNPN and CDR2 SVGIG (reference sequence). This CDR3 comprises 13 residues. Written as DNA, the CDR3 is TGTGCCTGGACTTGGGTAGCGCCTAGTGGCTACACCTTC. Amino acid sequence: CAWTWVAPSGYTF.

In the case of this clone: One base away lies a much larger clone, so this may be a sequencing read error. The chain employs TRBV7-2 and TRBJ1-1; D ambiguous. Germline CDR1 and CDR2: SGHTA and FQGNSA. V lost 1 base and J 1 base, leaving 4 bases between the germline ends. The CDR3 runs 13 residues. The CDR3 DNA follows: TGTGCCAGCAGCTTAGAAGCGAACACTGAAGCTTTCTTT. The encoded protein is CASSLEANTEAFF.

The chain links TRBV10-3 to TRBJ2-1; 14 bases match TRBD2. This CDR3 is built from 14 residues. The J segment lost 9 bases and the V segment lost 8 bases, leaving 6 bases of the junction unmatched. Germline-derived CDR1 and CDR2 are ENHRY and SYGVKD. The CDR3 region has the DNA TGTGCCATCGGACTAGCGGGAGGAGGGTCTGAGCAGTTCTTC. Translating gives CAIGLAGGGSEQFF.